The rows below give T cell receptor beta chains drawn from one sample of a study of response to subunit inactivated influenza vaccine. Each CDR3 protein gets one entry after TCRdb re-called the RT-PCR reads with MiXCR. The data contain some 480,000 distinct CDR3 sequences, approximately 9.9% of them seen just once; the ten biggest clones take up less than 15%. This material consisted of PBMCs from blood, taken roughly 6 weeks after vaccination. The receptors stem from a man over 45 who received an inactivated influenza vaccine. The CDR3 runs from the conserved cysteine through the conserved F or W.

V gene	J gene	CDR3 protein
TRBV5-1	TRBJ2-2	CASSLDQGAASGELFF
TRBV4-2	TRBJ2-3	CASSQGTSGVTDTQYF
TRBV5-1	TRBJ2-5	CASSLGGRVMETQYF
TRBV20-1	TRBJ1-1	CSARDRGARGHEAFF
TRBV7-2	TRBJ1-5	CASSLGFGNQPQHF
TRBV28	TRBJ2-2	CASSPRDINTGELFF
TRBV7-6	TRBJ2-5	CASSLQGAWETQYF
TRBV7-8	TRBJ2-1	CASSSRLAGGYSYNEQFF
TRBV20-1	TRBJ1-4	CSARPARGEKLFF
TRBV15	TRBJ2-1	CATSRDPRLKDEQFF
TRBV4-2	TRBJ1-2	CASSQVADRANYGYTF
TRBV20-1	TRBJ2-1	CSASGGTSINEQFF
TRBV12-3/TRBV12-4	TRBJ2-3	CASSFSGSDTQYF
TRBV11-2	TRBJ1-1	CASSSGRLVEAFF
TRBV20-1	TRBJ2-3	CSASWGITDTQYF
TRBV4-2	TRBJ1-2	CASSQDPAGKGYTF
TRBV30	TRBJ2-5	CAWSGTGDGETQYF
TRBV5-4	TRBJ2-1	CASSLGGPSSYNEQFF
TRBV11-2	TRBJ2-7	CASSSTGTSIGQYF
TRBV20-1	TRBJ1-6	CSARDPSGNDSPLHF
TRBV21-1	TRBJ2-5	CASSKAERGGQETQYF
TRBV12-3/TRBV12-4	TRBJ2-3	CASRPGLAGGPADTQYF
TRBV29-1	TRBJ2-1	CSVELGYNEQFF
TRBV10-3	TRBJ2-1	CAISEERAHYNEQFF
TRBV6-2/TRBV6-3	TRBJ1-2	CASSYSPTRRYGYTF
TRBV29-1	TRBJ2-4	CSVESGGPAKNIQYF
TRBV4-2	TRBJ2-1	CASSHKPGGSYNEQFF
TRBV6-2/TRBV6-3	TRBJ2-1	CASLLRGLDSYIEQFF
TRBV5-1	TRBJ2-5	CASSRATSGQETQYF
TRBV4-3	TRBJ2-7	CASSQGWDRDSYEQYF
TRBV6-2/TRBV6-3	TRBJ2-1	CASGPSSYNEQFF
TRBV27	TRBJ1-2	CASSLGTGQGYTF
TRBV12-3/TRBV12-4	TRBJ2-5	CASSSGRLIQETQYF
TRBV12-3/TRBV12-4	TRBJ2-3	CASSPGRTDTQYF
TRBV20-1	TRBJ2-7	CSASKPLLAGGGEQYF
TRBV12-3/TRBV12-4	TRBJ2-7	CASSFWGTRVEQYF
TRBV5-4	TRBJ2-5	CASSPGTDKETQYF
TRBV19	TRBJ1-1	CATRRTGGLDTEAFF
TRBV12-3/TRBV12-4	TRBJ2-1	CASSPTSGHEQFF
TRBV7-2	TRBJ2-7	CASRGGSSWEQYF
TRBV5-1	TRBJ2-2	CASSFGQGETGELFF
TRBV5-1	TRBJ2-1	CASSTRTSGGRSNEQFF
TRBV20-1	TRBJ1-5	CSARVGGARQPQHF
TRBV9	TRBJ1-6	CASNRGSNSPLHF
TRBV20-1	TRBJ2-3	CSAGWGGDTQYF
TRBV10-3	TRBJ2-3	CAIRPGPPSTDTQYF
TRBV10-3	TRBJ2-7	CAIAPSGVYYEQYF
TRBV27	TRBJ2-7	CASSKTGYEQYF
TRBV10-3	TRBJ2-7	CAISGGTDAEQYF
TRBV24-1	TRBJ2-1	CATSDLKSSYNEQFF